Following are 30 T cell receptor beta chains from one sample sequenced in a study of blood T cells in healthy people across ages. Together with a sample-barcoded 5' primer, a J-beta primer mix was included in a second PCR lasting about 6 to 12 cycles. TCRdb redid the calling of the 5' RACE reads with MiXCR, one entry per CDR3 protein. The top ten hold around 12% of the sample, which has approximately 1,000,000 distinct CDR3 sequences, around two fifths seen once. Sequenced sample: blood. These TCRs come from a man aged 18 to 35 in good health.

The rearrangement links TRBV4-3 to TRBJ2-3, with D possibly being TRBD2 (6 bases). The CDR3 consists of 16 residues. V was trimmed by 0 bases and J by 5 bases, leaving 15 bases between them. CDR1 and CDR2 from the germline V gene are LGHNA and YSLEER. The CDR3 reads CASSQEAGMGLDTQYF. CDR3 sequence (DNA): TGCGCCAGCAGCCAAGAGGCGGGGATGGGACTAGATACGCAGTATTTT.

This clonotype turned up a few times. The chain carries TRBV7-3 and TRBJ2-1; 15 bases line up with TRBD2. CDR1 SGHTA and CDR2 FQGTGA come from the germline V gene. V shed 4 bases, J shed 0 bases, and the junction held 7 bases outside the gene matches. This CDR3 region has 19 residues. The CDR3 bases are TGTGCCAGCAGCTCGACGGGACTAGCGGGGGGACTCTCCTACAATGAGCAGTTCTTC. Protein: CASSSTGLAGGLSYNEQFF.

Concerning this clonotype itself: A read error may produce the germline difference seen at one junction end. The J gene is TRBJ1-1, the V gene TRBV4-3; D is undetermined. The germline gives CDR1 LGHNA, CDR2 YSLEER. The length of the CDR3 is 14 residues. CDR3 loop: CASSQDSGDTEAFF. The CDR3 DNA reads as TGTGCCAGCAGCCAAGATAGCGGGGACACTGAAGCTTTCTTT.

The rearrangement links TRBV7-2 to TRBJ2-1, with D perhaps matching TRBD2 (5 bases). The better agreement between TRBJ2-7 and the DNA end casts doubt on the J call. The CDR3 is made up of 16 amino acids. The germline V gene has CDR1 SGHTA and CDR2 FQGNSA. Here the CDR3 reads CASSPSGSLSYNEQYF. Here the CDR3 DNA reads TGTGCCAGCAGCCCAAGCGGTAGCCTTTCTTACAATGAGCAGTACTTC.

This clonotype turned up a few times. The chain links TRBV20-1 to TRBJ2-3, with D maybe TRBD2 (5 bases). The CDR3 loop spans 14 amino acids. Trimming removed 1 base from V and 1 base from J, with 9 bases in between. The germline gives CDR1 DFQATT, CDR2 SNEGSKA (reference sequence). The CDR3 sequence is CSARVRAGTDTQYF. Written as DNA, the CDR3 is TGCAGTGCTAGAGTTAGAGCGGGCACAGATACGCAGTATTTT.

This chain uses TRBV20-1 with TRBJ2-5, with D tentatively TRBD1 (6 bases). This CDR3 contains 14 residues. V lost 2 bases and J 11 bases, leaving 21 bases between the germline ends. The germline V gene encodes CDR1 DFQATT and CDR2 SNEGSKA (reference sequence). In DNA, the CDR3 is TGCAGTGCTAGAAAGTCAGGGGTAAGAAATGAGCAGTACTTC. This sequence encodes CSARKSGVRNEQYF.

The chain has TRBV4-1 and TRBJ2-4; D is undetermined. CDR1 and CDR2 from the germline V gene are MGHRA and YSYEKL. V lost 0 bases, J lost 0 bases, and 6 bases lay in between. This CDR3 has 15 amino acids. The CDR3 sequence is CASSQDDLAKNIQYF. The CDR3 nucleotides read TGCGCCAGCAGCCAAGACGATTTAGCCAAAAACATTCAGTACTTC.

CDR3 bases: TGCGCCAGCAGGGGGGGGAGGATCAAGCACAATGAGCAGTTCTTC. Translating it yields CASRGGRIKHNEQFF. The chain combines TRBV10-2 with TRBJ2-1; TRBD2 agrees at 7 bases. This CDR3 has 15 amino acids. Unmatched junction bases numbered 10, after V lost 6 bases and J lost 5 bases. Germline lookup yields CDR1 WSHSY and CDR2 SAAADI.

This clonotype showed up just a few times. This chain uses TRBV5-1 with TRBJ2-3, with no clear D. This CDR3 comprises 13 residues. Germline V gene lookup returns CDR1 SGHRS and CDR2 YFSETQ. Trimming removed 4 bases from V and 4 bases from J, with 10 bases in between. CDR3 sequence reads: CASSVGYSDTQYF. The CDR3 DNA is TGCGCCAGCAGCGTGGGCTATTCAGATACGCAGTATTTT.

This chain joins TRBV9 and TRBJ1-6, with 8 bases fitting TRBD1. Germline values: CDR1 SGDLS, CDR2 YYNGEE. Trimming took 3 bases from V and 4 from J; bases not matched to a gene: 3. This CDR3 has 15 residues. The CDR3 here is CASSEGDRYNSPLHF. The CDR3 DNA is TGTGCCAGCAGCGAGGGGGACAGGTATAATTCACCCCTCCACTTT.

This clonotype showed up just a few times. V is TRBV9 and J is TRBJ1-1; unclear D gene. V lost 4 bases and J lost 4, with 17 bases in between. This CDR3 spans 15 amino acids. Germline lookup yields CDR1 SGDLS and CDR2 YYNGEE. The CDR3 reads CASSPPGGWGTEAFF. Written as DNA, the CDR3 is TGTGCCAGCAGCCCCCCCGGCGGGTGGGGCACTGAAGCTTTCTTT.

This clonotype was seen a handful of times. The V and J genes are TRBV4-3 and TRBJ2-3, with D possibly TRBD2 on 5 matching bases. V was pared by 1 base and J by 0 bases, with 14 bases between. Germline V gene sequence: CDR1 LGHNA, CDR2 YSLEER. The CDR3 contains 17 residues. DNA of the CDR3: TGCGCCAGCAGCCAAGCTGTGTGGGAGCCTAGCACAGATACGCAGTATTTT. It codes for CASSQAVWEPSTDTQYF.

In this sample, this clonotype turned up a few times. The chain is built from TRBV21-1 and TRBJ2-7. TRBV21-1 is given as a pseudogene. The CDR3 is made up of 14 amino acids. The CDR3 bases are TGTGCCAGCAGCTTATTTGGGCAGCCCTACGAGCAGTACTTC. The encoded protein is CASSLFGQPYEQYF.

This clonotype was counted ten times or more. The CDR3 region is CASSLSNNEQFF. DNA of the CDR3: TGTGCCAGCAGCTTAAGTAACAATGAGCAGTTCTTC. The rearrangement uses TRBV5-4 and TRBJ2-1; D not resolved. CDR3 length: 12 amino acids. The V end was cut by 2 bases, the J end by 5 bases, with 5 bases between. The germline CDR1 and CDR2 sequences are SGHNT and YYREEE (reference sequence).

This clonotype was seen ten or more times. The V call is TRBV5-6, the J call TRBJ2-3; D is possibly TRBD1 (5 bases). CDR1 is SGHDT and CDR2 is YYEEEE in the germline V gene. The length of the CDR3 is 16 residues. V lost 0 bases and J lost 4, with 15 bases in between. CDR3 sequence: CASSLAGSWFADTQYF. The DNA of the CDR3 is TGTGCCAGCAGCTTGGCAGGGTCCTGGTTCGCAGATACGCAGTATTTT.

V usage is TRBV6-2 or TRBV6-3 and J usage is TRBJ1-1; 9 nucleotides align to TRBD1. Looked up from germline, CDR1 is MNHEY and CDR2 is SVGEGT. This CDR3 comprises 14 residues. V lost 4 bases to trimming and J lost 4 bases; unmatched junction nucleotides: 4. This CDR3 is CASSWDRAGTEAFF. The CDR3 DNA sequence: TGTGCCAGCAGTTGGGACAGGGCGGGCACTGAAGCTTTCTTT.

The sample holds a few counts of this clonotype. The chain recombines TRBV29-1 with TRBJ2-1; no firm D call. Germline V lookup: CDR1 SQVTM, CDR2 ANQGSEA. This CDR3 comprises 12 residues. The V end lost 3 bases, the J end lost 7 bases, and 10 bases lay between the germline ends. CDR3 DNA sequence: TGCAGCGTTGACTTTGGGGTTAATGAGCAGTTCTTC. This gives the protein CSVDFGVNEQFF.

This chain links TRBV5-1 with TRBJ2-3; 9 bases fit TRBD1. Germline V gene lookup returns CDR1 SGHRS and CDR2 YFSETQ. The trim removed 6 bases at V and 4 bases at J, leaving 6 bases unmatched. This CDR3 comprises 14 residues. The CDR3: CASTNRGRSDTQYF. CDR3 nucleotide sequence: TGCGCCAGCACGAACAGGGGGCGGTCAGATACGCAGTATTTT.

The rearrangement links TRBV7-2 to TRBJ2-6; D call uncertain. The germline V and J ends were trimmed by 7 bases and 4 bases, with 11 bases remaining between them. There are 14 residues in the CDR3. CDR1 is SGHTA, CDR2 FQGNSA, per germline. CDR3 nucleotide sequence: TGTGCCAGCATCATTACTACCGGGGCCAACGTCCTGACTTTC. This sequence encodes CASIITTGANVLTF.

This chain links TRBV27 with TRBJ1-5; D unclear. Trimming left V 2 bases short and J 4 bases short, with 6 bases between. There are 13 residues in the CDR3. Per germline, CDR1 MNHEY and CDR2 SMNVEV (reference sequence). The CDR3, as DNA: TGTGCCAGCAGTTTAATGGAGAATCAGCCCCAGCATTTT. Amino acids: CASSLMENQPQHF.

The rearrangement joins TRBV7-2 to TRBJ2-5; D ambiguous. The germline V gene has CDR1 SGHTA and CDR2 FQGNSA. Trimming cost V 2 bases and J 3 bases, with 16 bases left between them. The CDR3 spans 16 residues. The CDR3 DNA follows: TGTGCCAGCAGCTTACCTTTATTCGCAGACGAAGAGACCCAGTACTTC. Protein: CASSLPLFADEETQYF.

V gene TRBV13 combines with J gene TRBJ1-6; D possibly corresponds to TRBD1 (5 bases). The V end lost 5 bases, the J end lost 7 bases, and 12 bases lay between the germline ends. The CDR3 covers 14 residues. Per the germline V gene, CDR1 is PRHDT and CDR2 is FYEKMQ (reference sequence). CDR3 bases: TGTGCCAGCAGCAGCAGGGTGACCAATTCACCCCTCCACTTT. It codes for CASSSRVTNSPLHF.

This clonotype was seen a handful of times. The gene calls are TRBV20-1 and TRBJ2-1; 7 nucleotides line up with TRBD1. Germline values: CDR1 DFQATT, CDR2 SNEGSKA (reference sequence). The CDR3 has 16 amino acids. The V and J ends lost 1 base and 2 bases, in that order; junction bases with no gene match: 8. The CDR3 loop is CSARGLDRAPYNEQFF. Written as DNA, the CDR3 is TGCAGTGCTAGAGGGCTAGACAGGGCGCCCTACAATGAGCAGTTCTTC.

CDR3 nucleotide sequence: TGTGCCAGCAGCCAGACCGGGGGTCCTGGGAAGGAGCAGTTCTTC. It translates to CASSQTGGPGKEQFF. The chain carries TRBV4-2 and TRBJ2-1, with D perhaps matching TRBD2 (6 bases). CDR3 length: 15 amino acids. V lost 3 bases and J 10 bases, leaving 19 bases between the germline ends. CDR1 LGHNA and CDR2 YNFKEQ come from the germline V gene.

This clonotype was found many times. J is TRBJ2-1 and V is TRBV4-3; 8 bases are shared with TRBD2. The CDR3 contains 17 residues. From germline, CDR1 is LGHNA and CDR2 YSLEER. The junction had 10 bases not matched to a gene; V was cut back by 0 bases and J by 6 bases. This CDR3 reads CASSQDIKRGPINEQFF. For the CDR3, the DNA is TGCGCCAGCAGCCAAGATATAAAGCGGGGGCCTATCAATGAGCAGTTCTTC.

This clonotype was observed a few times. J is TRBJ2-3 and V is TRBV5-6, with 7 bases aligning to TRBD2. Germline values: CDR1 SGHDT, CDR2 YYEEEE. J was trimmed by 4 bases and V by 0 bases; bases with no gene match: 11. The CDR3 has 17 amino acids. CDR3 sequence (DNA): TGTGCCAGCAGCTTGGGACTAGCTTGGGTACGCGCAGATACGCAGTATTTT. Its protein product is CASSLGLAWVRADTQYF.

This clonotype was observed a handful of times. The chain employs TRBV4-1 and TRBJ2-3; D might be TRBD1 (6 bases). Deletions cut 4 bases from V and 5 bases from J, with 19 bases between. The CDR3 length is 16 residues. CDR1 MGHRA and CDR2 YSYEKL come from the germline V gene. The CDR3 DNA sequence: TGCGCCAGCAGCCTAGGGTCAGGGGCCTTGGGAGATACGCAGTATTTT. Translation gives CASSLGSGALGDTQYF.

This chain connects TRBV20-1 to TRBJ1-5; tentatively, D is TRBD1 (6 bases). Looked up from germline, CDR1 is DFQATT and CDR2 is SNEGSKA (reference sequence). V lost 5 bases and J lost 4, with 18 bases in between. The CDR3 is 15 amino acids. Here the CDR3 reads CSAGTRDTFNQPQHF. The CDR3 region has the DNA TGCAGTGCTGGAACCCGGGACACCTTTAATCAGCCCCAGCATTTT.

This clonotype was seen more than once but under ten times. The chain employs TRBV6-5 and TRBJ2-5; maybe TRBD1 (5 bases). V gave up 2 bases and J gave up 3 bases, with 25 bases separating them. Germline V lookup: CDR1 MNHEY, CDR2 SVGAGI. The CDR3 sequence is 19 residues long. Written as DNA, the CDR3 is TGTGCCAGCAGTTACGGGGCAGGTATTGGAAAAAAGAAAAAAGAGACCCAGTACTTC. Amino acids: CASSYGAGIGKKKKETQYF.

This clonotype was found a few times. This chain joins TRBV6-2 or TRBV6-3 and TRBJ1-1, with D possibly being TRBD1 (5 bases). Germline CDR1 is MNHEY and CDR2 is SVGEGT. V lost 2 bases to trimming and J lost 5 bases, with 18 bases between them. This CDR3 has 16 amino acids. CDR3 loop: CASSYGQPRGGTEAFF. CDR3 nucleotide sequence: TGTGCCAGCAGTTACGGGCAGCCCCGGGGGGGGACTGAAGCTTTCTTT.